The 5 T cell receptor beta chains given below trace back to one sample, sequenced in a study of blood T cells in healthy people across ages. Together with a sample-barcoded 5' primer, a J-beta primer mix was included in a second PCR lasting about 7 to 12 cycles. TCRdb analysed the 5' RACE reads with MiXCR anew, one entry per CDR3 protein. Here the sample spans roughly 860,000 distinct CDR3 sequences, 62% being singletons. Sequences were obtained from blood. The source of these receptors is a man aged 25 to 40 in good health.

This chain uses TRBV5-1 with TRBJ2-1, with 13 bases fitting TRBD2. CDR3 size: 17 residues. Per the germline V gene, CDR1 is SGHRS and CDR2 is YFSETQ. Trimming cost V 5 bases and J 8 bases; bases outside gene matches: 13. CDR3 residues: CASSPPTSGGAEDEQFF. CDR3 sequence (DNA): TGCGCCAGCAGTCCCCCCACTAGCGGGGGGGCTGAGGATGAGCAGTTCTTC.

This chain links TRBV30 with TRBJ2-1, with 9 bases matching TRBD2. The V gene end was trimmed by 2 bases and the J gene end by 3 bases; junction bases not matched to a gene: 5. The CDR3 loop spans 15 amino acids. CDR1 is GTSNPN, CDR2 SVGIG, per germline (reference sequence). The CDR3 DNA is TGTGCCTGGAGTAGGCGGGGGGGCCGCTACAATGAGCAGTTCTTC. Translating gives CAWSRRGGRYNEQFF.

This chain uses TRBV20-1 with TRBJ1-2; no definite D call. Germline V gene data show CDR1 as DFQATT and CDR2 as SNEGSKA (reference sequence). The V and J ends lost 3 bases and 5 bases respectively, with 19 bases between them. This CDR3 has 15 residues. The CDR3 is CSASTAEHLGYGYTF. The CDR3 DNA reads as TGCAGTGCTAGTACCGCTGAGCATCTCGGGTATGGCTACACCTTC.

The sample holds a few counts of this clonotype. The chain employs TRBV7-2 and TRBJ2-5; D is perhaps TRBD1 (5 bases). The J call is uncertain, as TRBJ2-7 better fits the DNA end. Germline CDR1 is SGHTA and CDR2 is FQGNSA. The CDR3 covers 14 residues. The CDR3 region is CASSLSGQSHEQYF. The CDR3 nucleotides are TGTGCCAGCAGCTTAAGTGGACAAAGCCACGAGCAGTACTTC.

This CDR3 reads CASSPGQGFAITQYF. The CDR3 DNA is TGTGCCAGCAGCCCCGGACAGGGGTTCGCCATCACGCAGTATTTT. The chain has TRBV6-2 or TRBV6-3 and TRBJ2-3, with 9 bases matching TRBD1. Germline V gives CDR1 MNHEY, CDR2 SVGEGT. The J segment lost 9 bases and the V segment lost 6 bases, leaving 13 bases of the junction unmatched. The CDR3 loop spans 15 amino acids.